This TCR beta chain emerged from a study of shared clonotypes between healthy human individuals. Germline loops: CDR1 MDHEN, CDR2 SYDVKM. With V trimmed by 2 bases and J by 0 bases, 9 bases remained unmatched. The CDR3 is 17 residues long. Sequencing used immunoSEQ multiplex PCR; TCRdb keeps in-frame clones, though not all of them. The sample lists about 470,000 clones, 75% to 85% occurring once. The chain is built from TRBV28 and TRBJ1-1, with TRBD1 matching 7 bases. Sequenced input: PBMCs. The TCR originated in a middle-aged woman in good health. Some clones in this sample may be carry-over from other donors' samples. CDR3 loop: CASSLRAGRGMNTEAFF. DNA of the CDR3: TGTGCCAGCAGTTTAAGGGCGGGCAGGGGGATGAACACTGAAGCTTTCTTT.